This T cell receptor beta chain was identified during a study of T cells in Graves' hyperthyroidism and ophthalmopathy. Study details: Staff took peripheral blood when the initial diagnosis was made, before any treatment began.

Amplification targeted TCR beta CDR3 regions from RNA transcripts. An initial round of RT-PCR targeting the TCR CDR3 relied on the HTBI primer set. One entry per CDR3 protein results from TCRdb running MiXCR on the multiplex PCR reads. This repertoire shows about 300,000 distinct CDR3 sequences, more than 10% found once; its top ten account for 7.8%. This CDR3 spans 14 amino acids. Between the trimmed V and J ends, which lost 0 bases and 0 bases, there was a span of 4 bases. From germline, CDR1 is SEHNR and CDR2 FQNEAQ (reference sequence). This clonotype showed up many times. This chain joins TRBV7-9 and TRBJ2-3; D remains ambiguous. What was sequenced was blood. This clonotype was obtained from a woman younger than 45 with Graves' hyperthyroidism that later progressed to Graves' ophthalmopathy. CDR3 sequence: CASSLATSTDTQYF. The CDR3 DNA reads as TGTGCCAGCAGCTTAGCAACCAGCACAGATACGCAGTATTTT.